This T cell receptor (beta chain) comes out of a study of shared clonotypes between healthy human individuals (dated by TCRdb to 2020 to 2021). Study-level background: The cohort comprised a couple of women and a few men aged 18 to 49 years. For each donor, three plates each were used for CD4 naive and CD4 memory, two plates were used for CD8 naive, and one plate was used for CD8 memory. To estimate repertoire size and how much clonotypes are shared between individuals, the study performed deep sequencing of blood TCR repertoires from five healthy adults. To increase sequencing depth and limit assay-specific biases, TCR repertoire library preparation and sequencing were carried out by different laboratories using diverse techniques. Between about 0.8 and 9 billion PBMCs per donor were obtained by leukapheresis.

Using the deep immunoSEQ assay, TCR CDR3 regions were amplified from genomic DNA by multiplex PCR. Extracted genomic DNA from each cell subset was distributed evenly across all wells of several immunoSEQ 96-well plates, and each plate was treated as a replicate. For sorted subsets, each replicate PCR was loaded with 200 ng genomic DNA, equivalent to approximately 33,000 T cell genomes. Purified libraries were measured with a Qubit 3.0 fluorometer, size-checked on a Bioanalyzer 2100, and measured again with the KAPA Library Quantification kit. Every immunoSEQ 96-well plate was sequenced on a separate single-read 150-cycle Illumina NextSeq 550 flow cell. Processing in the source paper ran as follows. Because only junctional sequences without quality scores were contained in the immunoSEQ output, filtering matching that applied to full-length reads could not be performed. To assign V/J genes and CDR3, sequences were annotated against IMGT germline references using PyIR, a Python wrapper for IgBLAST v1.9. Reads were filtered out if the reads had weak V/J assignments (E-value above 1e-6), no CDR3, stop codons, out-of-frame junctions, or ambiguous translated residues. A V3J clonotype was defined by an identical inferred V gene, J gene, and CDR3 amino acid sequence. The percentage overlap between two repertoires was calculated by dividing the number of shared unique clonotypes by the size of the smaller repertoire. Repertoire richness was assessed with RTK rarefaction, the Chao1 estimator, and Recon v2.1 estimates of unobserved clonotypes. OLGA was used to compute generation probabilities for all TCRbeta clonotypes that the gDNA method yielded from a handful of donors. Entries here come from immuneACCESS through TCRdb and include only in-frame sequences with V and J called. Some clones fail to appear in such tables; in the studies checked, an unresolved V gene covers under half of the shortfall, and the cause of the remainder is unknown. From that table come the V and J calls and clone size; the DNA was used to work out D and trimming. The sample profile shows about 690,000 clones; roughly 88% of them were found once. 30% to 40% of the sample belongs to the ten largest clones.

Concerning this clone: No cognate antigen has been identified for it. No base-level quality is on record; no much larger clone is a single base apart.

According to the germline V gene, CDR1 reads MDHEN and CDR2 reads SYDVKM. Compared with germline, V lacks 4 bases and J lacks 1 base; bases without a gene match: 6. Including the terminal cysteine and phenylalanine, the CDR3 comprises 15 residues. The DNA shown is the 45-base CDR3, in frame from base 1. What the work shows at the level of the full study, not this receptor alone: Rarefaction of sorted-subset datasets indicated incomplete sequencing despite the large sequencing depth. Only blood was sampled, and tissue TCR repertoires likely differ from those in blood. Larger estimated clonotype richness was generally found for naive subsets than for memory subsets. Based on pairwise subsampling, the degree of clonotype sharing among donors was expected to be affected by sequencing depth. The genetic and exposure-history diversity represented was limited by the small number of donors. Clonotypes shared by all four sorted-subset donors showed higher generation probabilities than non-shared clonotypes. Across a few donors, 4.5% to 6.5% of naive CD4, around 3.5% of naive CD8, around 2.1% of memory CD4, and 0.4% of memory CD8 clonotypes were shared.

The donors were healthy, HIV-negative adults with no recently reported acute infections or vaccinations. Only Caucasian adults living in Nashville, Tennessee, USA were represented among the donors. CD8 memory samples combined magnetically selected CD45RO+ cells with CCR7-negative CD45RA+ effector memory (TemRA) cells. After blood collection by leukapheresis, PBMCs were isolated using Ficoll-Histopaque density gradient centrifugation and then cryopreserved in the vapor phase of liquid nitrogen. Purity and quantity of every magnetically sorted T cell population were checked by analytical flow cytometry. Each sorted fraction had its genomic DNA isolated and then quantified by UV absorbance on a Nanodrop 2000c.

The TCR was taken from a young man in good health. Some clones in this sample may be carry-over from other donors' samples. Sample: memory CD8+ T cells from PBMCs. The cell subset or site label here, explained by the study, means: CD45RO+ cells pooled with CCR7-negative TemRA cells. The rearrangement joined TRBV28 to TRBJ1-1; 7 central bases correspond to TRBD1. The nucleotides read TGTGCCAGCAGTTCGTTAAGGGGGCGGAACACTGAAGCTTTCTTT. The encoded protein is CASSSLRGRNTEAFF.